This T cell receptor beta chain came from a study of blood T cell repertoires in COVID-19 (dated by TCRdb to the early 2020s). Turning to the overall study: Samples from collaborators originated in the United States, Italy and Spain and spanned both the acute and convalescent phases of COVID-19. The material from the prospective study consisted of cDNA or gDNA derived from T cells, B-cell-depleted T cells, or PBMCs. The dataset comprised deeply sampled blood TCRbeta repertoires from subjects exposed to, actively infected with, or recovered from COVID-19. The repertoires were released in a freely available public database intended as a resource for research on the immune response to SARS-CoV-2. The samples were drawn from the first 160 participants of the ongoing ImmuneRACE study and from 1,254 subjects provided by 6 global collaborators. Nearly every sample came with metadata listing a de-identified subject ID, COVID-19 status, age in years and sex. Where available, HLA class I and class II types were obtained from metadata supplied by the sample provider rather than from assay-based typing.

In regard to this clone: Its antigen is not yet known. Base-call qualities are not available, and no considerably larger clone is one nucleotide away.

The germline V gene sets CDR1 to SGHDT and CDR2 to YYEEEE. The V end gives up 0 bases and the J end 6 bases, leaving 6 bases in the junction not matched to a gene. The CDR3 spans 16 residues, from the cysteine through the phenylalanine. Here the CDR3 DNA is all that survives: 48 bases in frame from base 1. The immunoSEQ Assay, a bias-controlled multiplex PCR, was used to amplify TCRbeta CDR3 regions from genomic DNA. The published analysis was carried out like this. The number of nucleated cells in each sample was estimated from the amplification of reference gene primers within the assay. Sequence reads were collapsed and filtered to measure the absolute abundance of every unique TCRbeta CDR3 rearrangement. Productive Simpson clonality was computed per sample as the square root of Simpson's diversity index over productive rearrangements. Sourced from immuneACCESS, this table was stored by TCRdb with only in-frame sequences that have V and J called. A share of the clones is absent; for the studies checked, an unresolved V gene accounts for under half, and the remainder has no known explanation. D and trimming were read from the DNA, whereas the V and J calls and clone size are those reported in that table. This sample gives hundreds of thousands of clones in total; roughly 89% of them show up just once. In total, the top ten clones hold about 8.9% of the sample.

On the study overall, not on this receptor specifically: The quantity of clinical and demographic metadata differed by source and by participant and was supplied without curation.

In the prospective study, participants were roughly 18 to 100 years old, resided in 24 geographic areas of the United States, and were enrolled through a virtual design. In the prospective study, participants were assigned to cohorts based on the clinical history participants reported in a screening survey and a study questionnaire. For ImmuneRACE Cohort 3, a participant was defined as recovered based on two consecutive negative NP/OP PCR tests, clearance by a healthcare professional, or resolution of symptoms. In the prospective study, mobile phlebotomists collected whole blood, serum and a nasopharyngeal or oropharyngeal swab from each participant. Prospective study participants could optionally give additional blood draws and questionnaires over an approximately 2-month period. Blood samples from the prospective study were shipped frozen or at room temperature prior to DNA extraction.

The chain uses TRBV5-6 and TRBJ2-3; 11 central bases correspond to TRBD2. The sequencing sample was made of PBMCs or T cells enriched from blood (not recorded which). The clonotype comes from a woman between 18 and 30 years old who had recovered from COVID-19. The CDR3 amino acid sequence is: CASSLELAGATDTQYF. The bases read TGTGCCAGCAGCTTGGAACTAGCGGGAGCCACGGATACGCAGTATTTT.